These T cell receptor beta chains were read from a single sample in a study of identical twins. TCRdb used MiXCR to reprocess the 5' RACE reads, holding one entry per CDR3 protein. This repertoire shows about 570,000 distinct CDR3 sequences, over 8.5% found once; its top ten account for 2.5% to 3.5%. These data were likewise used in another study, on yellow fever vaccine responses in identical twins.

The sequenced sample consisted of PBMCs. Receptors originate from a woman aged 18-30 years in good health. Both conserved end residues are part of each CDR3. The D gene is left open where the match is weak. Only some rows state a clone size, as once, few, many or a class for expanded clones.

clone_size	j_call	d_call	v_call	cdr3_length	cdr3_nt	cdr3_aa
many	TRBJ2-1	TRBD2	TRBV4-2	16	TGTGCCAGCAGCCGAGAGGGACTAGCGGGAGACAATGAGCAGTTCTTC	CASSREGLAGDNEQFF
.	TRBJ2-7	.	TRBV7-2	15	TGTGCCAGCAGCTTGGAGGGACGGTTCTCCTACGAGCAGTACTTC	CASSLEGRFSYEQYF
many	TRBJ1-1	.	TRBV27	14	TGTGCCAGCAGCCCGCAGGGAACGTACACTGAAGCTTTCTTT	CASSPQGTYTEAFF
many	TRBJ2-7	TRBD1	TRBV11-2	17	TGTGCCAGCAGCTTAGAGGCGGGACAGGGTGCGAGATACGAGCAGTACTTC	CASSLEAGQGARYEQYF
.	TRBJ2-1	TRBD2	TRBV12-3/TRBV12-4	17	TGTGCCAGCAGTTTACCGCCATTAGCGGGAGCCTACAATGAGCAGTTCTTC	CASSLPPLAGAYNEQFF
many	TRBJ2-7	.	TRBV6-5	13	TGTGCCAGCAGTTACGGACGGCGATACGAGCAGTACTTC	CASSYGRRYEQYF
few	TRBJ1-2	TRBD1	TRBV20-1	12	TGCAGTGCTGCGGGACAGGGTTATGGCTACACCTTC	CSAAGQGYGYTF
many	TRBJ1-3	.	TRBV7-2	16	TGTGCCAGCAGCTTCGGAGGGGCTGGCTCTGGAAACACCATATATTTT	CASSFGGAGSGNTIYF
many	TRBJ2-7	.	TRBV7-9	14	TGTGCCAGCAGTTGGACGGAGAGCTCCTACGAGCAGTACTTC	CASSWTESSYEQYF
.	TRBJ1-4	.	TRBV28	14	TGTGCCAGCGCGGACAGTGCCCTTAATGAAAAACTGTTTTTT	CASADSALNEKLFF
few	TRBJ2-5	.	TRBV3-1	16	TGTGCCAGCAGCCGCCTGCCTAGCGCGTCCCAAGAGACCCAGTACTTC	CASSRLPSASQETQYF
.	TRBJ2-7	.	TRBV6-1	12	TGTGCCAGCAGTGAAGCGGTGGACGAGCAGTACTTC	CASSEAVDEQYF
.	TRBJ2-3	TRBD1	TRBV28	14	TGTGCCAGCATGCCGCAGGGGGTGACAGATACGCAGTATTTT	CASMPQGVTDTQYF
few	TRBJ2-6	TRBD1	TRBV5-1	17	TGCGCCAGCAGTACGGACAGGGGAATAACTGGGGCCAACGTCCTGACTTTC	CASSTDRGITGANVLTF
few	TRBJ2-7	TRBD2	TRBV12-3/TRBV12-4	15	TGTGCCAGCAGTTTTCGGGCGGGAGTTTCCTACGAGCAGTACTTC	CASSFRAGVSYEQYF
few	TRBJ2-3	TRBD1	TRBV28	17	TGTGCCAGCAGTTTGGGGACAGGCCCTGGGGACACAGATACGCAGTATTTT	CASSLGTGPGDTDTQYF
many	TRBJ2-2	.	TRBV5-1	16	TGCGCCAGCAGCTTGGTACTAGATATCCACCCCGGGGAGCTGTTTTTT	CASSLVLDIHPGELFF
.	TRBJ2-2	.	TRBV28	15	TGTGCCAGCAGTTTACGGGTCCCGAACACCGGGGAGCTGTTTTTT	CASSLRVPNTGELFF
.	TRBJ2-5	.	TRBV4-1	14	TGCGCCAGCAGCCAAGACCGGCAGATGGAGACCCAGTACTTC	CASSQDRQMETQYF
many	TRBJ2-3	TRBD2	TRBV29-1	16	TGCAGCGTTGACCCCTCGCTAGCGGGAGGTGCAGATACGCAGTATTTT	CSVDPSLAGGADTQYF